A single count supports the clone carrying this T cell receptor beta chain. What it recognizes is unknown. This record comes from a study of shared clonotypes between healthy human individuals. Overall study: Per donor, CD8 memory used one plate, CD8 naive used two, CD4 memory used three and CD4 naive used three. Notes on the study in general: Shared across a few donors were 4% to 6% of the naive CD4 clonotypes.

Execution of the assay was at deep level. Profiled with immunoSEQ multiplex PCR; TCRdb holds only in-frame clones, not every one. The sample comprises under 750,000 clones, approximately 77% of which are singletons, and under 2% rests with the top ten. V was clipped by 8 bases and J by 2 bases, with 28 bases between them. The germline V gene encodes CDR1 WSHSY and CDR2 SAAADI. The CDR3 is 18 residues long. The rearrangement joins TRBV10-2 to TRBJ2-7; D tentatively fits TRBD1 or TRBD2 (5 bases each). This TCR was sampled from a woman aged 25 to 39 in good health. Sequenced material: memory CD4+ T cells sorted from blood. Subset reported: CD45RA-negative fraction. This CDR3 is CASLTPGGRGKPTYEQYF. The CDR3 DNA reads as TGCGCCAGCCTCACGCCCGGAGGAAGGGGAAAACCAACCTACGAGCAGTACTTC.